This note documents a single T cell receptor (beta chain) sequence. It lacks a known antigen. A read error may be the cause here, since a much bigger clone is one base away. These data originate in a study of glioma-infiltrating T cells (dated by TCRdb to about 2016). A note on the overall study: TCR alpha- and beta-chain repertoires were sequenced from glioma tissue, non-neoplastic brain tissue and matched peripheral blood mononuclear cells. To measure how far tissue and blood T-cell populations diverged, each tissue-infiltrating repertoire was compared against the peripheral blood repertoire of the same patient. Three low-grade glioma patients, 7 to 9 primary glioblastoma patients and three non-glioma patients contributing non-neoplastic brain tissue were included in the paired cohort. General findings and caveats noted by the study authors: VJ-independent divergence between tissue and blood was found to be below expectation in non-neoplastic patients but above expectation in all gliomas, particularly low-grade gliomas. Only a very small number of CDR3 sequences turned up in both tissue and blood, a result put down to high CDR3 diversity combined with limited sampling. Group comparisons rested on small numbers: three non-neoplastic, three low-grade glioma and roughly 8 glioblastoma patients.

TCR alpha and beta CDR3 regions were amplified with the iRepertoire nested amplicon-rescue multiplex PCR (arm-PCR) platform from RNA. The input for one-step reverse transcription and amplification was roughly 100-450 ng of either tissue mRNA or PBMC total RNA. Following bead purification, Illumina adapters were added by a secondary multiplex PCR, and the libraries were gel-purified between 200 and 400 bp. Libraries carried internal 6-nucleotide barcodes used for demultiplexing. The libraries were sequenced on an Illumina MiSeq using 2x220 or 2x250 nucleotide paired-end reads. The published analysis was carried out like this. Paired reads were merged using FLASH 1.2.11 and were aligned to the GRCh37 human genome using BWA-MEM, after which TRA and TRB reads were extracted. V and J assignment used an IMGT-derived reference of cassette sequences and CDR3 motifs that included pseudogenes. Three-frame translation of reads was performed, and productive CDR3s were defined as those with a C...FGXG motif and no stop codons. Unique combinations of V-J cassette pair and CDR3 amino acid sequence were defined as clonotypes. Filtering of reads was based on Hamming distance, with the threshold set by the sequence error rate of each sample in mapped regions. TCRdb applied fastp at Q25 and MiXCR to the public reads, then kept only in-frame beta chains. Rows are unified per CDR3 protein, each entry keeping the most common DNA and genes. Clone size and V and J calls follow TCRdb, not the original study. Across this sample there are about 110,000 distinct CDR3 sequences, with less than 30% seen only once. Around 30% of the sample comes from the top ten.

Counted from cysteine to phenylalanine, this CDR3 has 15 amino acids. The retained sequence is limited to the CDR3, 45 bases, with the frame set at the first base. From the germline V gene, CDR1 is SGHDT and CDR2 is YYEEEE. This clonotype was sampled from a human donor with low-grade glioma or glioblastoma, undergoing nonglioma brain surgery, or in good health (not recorded which). The chain is assembled from TRBV5-6 and TRBJ2-1; a stretch of 8 junction bases matches TRBD2. Sequences were obtained from glioma tissue, nonneoplastic brain tissue, or PBMCs (not recorded which). The bases read TGTTCCAGCAGCTTGTTCGGTAGCGGGAACAATGAGCAGTTCTTC. It is translated as CSSSLFGSGNNEQFF.